What follows are 2 T cell receptor beta chains derived from one specimen sequenced in a study of blood T cell repertoires in COVID-19. Generated by immunoSEQ multiplex PCR, the TCRdb table keeps only in-frame clones and is missing some. The sample includes approximately 60,000 clones, roughly 84% of them seen just once. Sample: peripheral blood. These receptors originate from a woman older than 75 with active or convalescent COVID-19.

This clone came up a few times. In DNA, the CDR3 is TGTGCCAGCAGCTTGGGGGGAGTGGCTTTCTTT. This encodes CASSLGGVAFF. The gene calls are TRBV7-8 and TRBJ1-1; perhaps TRBD1 as D (5 bases). CDR3 length: 11 amino acids. Germline V lookup: CDR1 SGHVS, CDR2 FQNEAQ. Trimming stripped 3 bases from V and 11 bases from J, with 10 bases between.

This clone has a handful of counts. This chain connects TRBV20-1 to TRBJ1-3; tentative D call: TRBD1 (6 bases). This CDR3 comprises 13 residues. Trimming cost V 3 bases and J 2 bases, with 8 bases left between them. Germline V CDR1 and CDR2: DFQATT, SNEGSKA (reference sequence). The CDR3, as DNA: TGCAGTGCTAGTCAGGGGCCTGGAAACACCATATATTTT. Protein product: CSASQGPGNTIYF.